This passage covers 26 T cell receptor beta chains from one sample sequenced in a study of T-cell reconstitution after alpha-beta-depleted transplantation in children (dated by TCRdb to about 2016). The library came from PCR. The sequencer was an Illumina HiSeq 2500. TCR libraries were prepared with molecular barcoding, using unique molecular identifiers to normalize TCRbeta repertoire quantification. In-frame beta chains were kept once TCRdb had trimmed the public reads at Q25 with fastp and called clones with MiXCR. Each CDR3 protein appears once, grouped with its most common genes and DNA. This sample is represented by over 550,000 distinct CDR3 sequences; roughly a tenth of them were singletons. The ten largest clonotypes hold about 4% of the sample. The input for sequencing was PBMCs from the stem cell graft donor, taken from the stem cell graft. All receptors come from a human donor who donated a stem cell graft to a child with acute myeloid leukemia.

This clonotype appeared a few times. The J gene is TRBJ2-5, the V gene TRBV20-1; tentatively, D is TRBD1 (6 bases). The CDR3 covers 14 residues. Trimming took off 3 bases at V and 4 bases at J, with 15 bases between the two ends. Germline V CDR1 and CDR2: DFQATT, SNEGSKA (reference sequence). This CDR3 reads CSASRTGIGETQYF. The DNA for the CDR3 is TGCAGTGCTAGCCGAACAGGGATAGGAGAGACCCAGTACTTC.

This sequence joins TRBV30 and TRBJ2-1; no firm D call. Trimming took off 2 bases at V and 4 bases at J, with 3 bases between the two ends. Looked up from germline, CDR1 is GTSNPN and CDR2 is SVGIG (reference sequence). The CDR3 is 11 amino acids. CDR3 sequence: CAWSLYNEQFF. DNA for the CDR3: TGTGCCTGGAGTCTATACAATGAGCAGTTCTTC. Looking up the rest from reference TRBV30 and TRBJ2-1 gives the full variable domain: SQTIHQWPATLVQPVGSPLSLECTVEGTSNPNLYWYRQAAGRGLQLLFYSVGIGQISSEVPQNLSASRPQDRQFILSSKKLLLSDSGFYLCAWSLYNEQFFGPGTRLTVL.

V and J are TRBV6-5 and TRBJ2-1; TRBD1 might be the D (5 bases). The CDR3 length is 12 residues. CDR1 and CDR2 (germline): MNHEY, SVGAGI. V lost 7 bases and J lost 10, with 14 bases in between. In DNA form, the CDR3 reads TGTGCCAGCATCAGCGTATGGGGCGAGCAGTTCTTC. Its translation is CASISVWGEQFF.

This chain joins TRBV5-1 and TRBJ2-2, with unresolved D. Per germline, CDR1 SGHRS and CDR2 YFSETQ. The CDR3 covers 12 residues. Trimming removed 1 base at V and 7 bases at J, with 5 bases between. The CDR3 here is CASSLTVGELFF. The CDR3, as DNA: TGCGCCAGCAGCTTGACGGTCGGGGAGCTGTTTTTT.

The sample holds a few counts of this clonotype. The chain employs TRBV7-9 and TRBJ2-5; a possible D gene is TRBD2 (5 bases). Deletions cut 4 bases from V and 6 bases from J, with 21 bases between. CDR1 and CDR2 (germline): SEHNR, FQNEAQ (reference sequence). There are 16 residues in the CDR3. DNA for the CDR3: TGTGCCAGCAGCTCATTCCGAGGGTCTCCGTTACAGACCCAGTACTTC. Translated, it gives CASSSFRGSPLQTQYF.

This clonotype was seen at least ten times. The chain carries TRBV5-1 and TRBJ2-3, with 8 bases aligning to TRBD1. Germline V gene data show CDR1 as SGHRS and CDR2 as YFSETQ. The CDR3 sequence is 14 residues long. The junction had 4 bases not matched to a gene; V was cut back by 4 bases and J by 3 bases. Here the CDR3 reads CASSPGQGTDTQYF. The CDR3 nucleotides read TGCGCCAGCAGCCCCGGACAGGGAACAGATACGCAGTATTTT.

In its sample, this clonotype was seen a few times. The V gene is TRBV5-1, the J gene TRBJ2-3; no firm D call. Germline V gives CDR1 SGHRS, CDR2 YFSETQ. The CDR3 runs to 14 residues. V lost 4 bases and J lost 2, with 11 bases in between. The CDR3 sequence: CASSPDGITDTQYF. CDR3 DNA sequence: TGCGCCAGCAGCCCCGATGGGATCACAGATACGCAGTATTTT.

In its sample, this clonotype was seen a few times. The rearrangement links TRBV5-6 to TRBJ2-1, with unresolved D. The CDR3 sequence is 15 residues long. Germline V lookup: CDR1 SGHDT, CDR2 YYEEEE. V gave up 2 bases and J gave up 2 bases, with 11 bases separating them. Here the CDR3 DNA reads TGTGCCAGCAGCTTCGGCTCTTCGACCTACAATGAGCAGTTCTTC. This codes for CASSFGSSTYNEQFF. The full variable domain, rest sourced from reference TRBV5-6 and TRBJ2-1, is DAGVTQSPTHLIKTRGQQVTLRCSPKSGHDTVSWYQQALGQGPQFIFQYYEEEERQRGNFPDRFSGHQFPNYSSELNVNALLLGDSALYLCASSFGSSTYNEQFFGPGTRLTVL.

The chain is built from TRBV15 and TRBJ1-4, with 9 bases fitting TRBD1. Germline V gene data show CDR1 as LNHNV and CDR2 as YYDKDF (reference sequence). The CDR3 spans 19 residues. V dropped 5 bases and J dropped 1; count of bases not matched to a gene: 14. The CDR3 DNA sequence: TGTGCCACCAGCCTCTCATTCCGGGACAGGGTTGGAACTAATGAAAAACTGTTTTTT. Translating it yields CATSLSFRDRVGTNEKLFF.

This clonotype occurred a few times. This sequence joins TRBV28 and TRBJ2-4; possible D gene TRBD1, 6 bases. From germline, CDR1 is MDHEN and CDR2 SYDVKM. This CDR3 spans 15 amino acids. V lost 8 bases and J lost 6, with 20 bases in between. CDR3 bases: TGTGCCAGCGGGACCCAGGGGAAAGGGGGAAACATTCAGTACTTC. Amino acid sequence: CASGTQGKGGNIQYF.

The sample holds many counts of this clonotype. The chain is built from TRBV12-3 or TRBV12-4 and TRBJ1-1, with D tentatively TRBD1 (5 bases). The CDR3 has 14 amino acids. Trimming stripped 3 bases from V and 3 bases from J, with 11 bases between. CDR3 sequence (DNA): TGTGCCAGCAGTTTCGGGGCGACATACACTGAAGCTTTCTTT. Protein: CASSFGATYTEAFF.

This clonotype was observed at least ten times. The chain carries TRBV4-2 and TRBJ2-2; D unclear. This CDR3 is built from 12 residues. The germline V and J ends were trimmed by 1 base and 4 bases, with 1 base remaining between them. Germline assignment: CDR1 LGHNA and CDR2 YNFKEQ. CDR3 protein: CASSQVTGELFF. In nucleotides, the CDR3 is TGTGCCAGCAGCCAAGTCACCGGGGAGCTGTTTTTT.

This clonotype turned up a few times. This rearrangement joins TRBV5-1 to TRBJ2-1; TRBD2 agrees at 9 bases. Germline assignment: CDR1 SGHRS and CDR2 YFSETQ. The CDR3 is made up of 20 amino acids. Trimming at V came to 0 bases and at J to 0 bases, leaving 13 bases not matched to a gene. CDR3 region: CASSLDLGGRVSSSYNEQFF. The CDR3, as DNA: TGCGCCAGCAGCTTGGACCTCGGCGGGAGGGTCTCGAGCTCCTACAATGAGCAGTTCTTC.

This clonotype came up a few times. The rearrangement joins TRBV2 to TRBJ2-2; 7 bases align to TRBD2. The CDR3 totals 14 residues. V lost 8 bases, J lost 5 bases, and 8 bases stayed unmatched. Germline V lookup: CDR1 SNHLY, CDR2 FYNNEI. CDR3 nucleotides: TGTGCCAGCCTCGGCGGGAGAGAAACCGGGGAGCTGTTTTTT. Translating it yields CASLGGRETGELFF.

This chain links TRBV4-2 with TRBJ2-7; no clear D. CDR3 length: 15 residues. Deletions cut 0 bases from V and 3 bases from J, with 12 bases between. Germline CDR1 and CDR2: LGHNA and YNFKEQ. CDR3 loop: CASSQDIRLNYEQYF. The CDR3 coding sequence is TGTGCCAGCAGCCAAGATATCCGCCTGAACTACGAGCAGTACTTC.

The chain recombines TRBV6-1 with TRBJ1-2, with D unclear. This CDR3 has 14 residues. Germline-derived CDR1 and CDR2 are MNHNS and SASEGT. Trimming pared 6 bases from V and 7 bases from J, leaving 18 bases between. Here the CDR3 reads CASSPSRGTFGYTF. Written as DNA, the CDR3 is TGTGCCAGCAGCCCCAGTCGGGGAACGTTTGGCTACACCTTC.

The V gene is TRBV20-1, the J gene TRBJ1-1, with no clear D. CDR3 length: 15 residues. Germline V gives CDR1 DFQATT, CDR2 SNEGSKA (reference sequence). Trimming removed 3 bases at V and 2 bases at J, with 16 bases between. CDR3 nucleotide sequence: TGCAGTGCTAGGGAATTGCGGGGTTTAAACACTGAAGCTTTCTTT. Translation gives CSARELRGLNTEAFF.

The chain combines TRBV3-1 with TRBJ2-1; 8 positions agree with TRBD2. This CDR3 is 14 amino acids long. J gave up 10 bases and V 6 bases, and 11 bases lay outside the gene matches. CDR1 and CDR2 (germline): LGHDT, YNNKEL (reference sequence). The CDR3 nucleotides read TGTGCCAGCAGTTCGGGAGGGTCTGTTCGCGAGCAGTTCTTC. Protein sequence: CASSSGGSVREQFF.

This clonotype was found a few times. The V and J genes are TRBV5-5 and TRBJ1-1, with 7 nucleotides matching TRBD1. Unmatched junction bases numbered 6, after V lost 4 bases and J lost 0 bases. The CDR3 is 15 amino acids. Germline V gene sequence: CDR1 SGHKS, CDR2 YYEKEE (reference sequence). The CDR3 region has the DNA TGTGCCAGCAGCCTCGGACAGGAAGTGAACACTGAAGCTTTCTTT. Translated: CASSLGQEVNTEAFF.

The chain couples TRBV12-3 or TRBV12-4 to TRBJ1-2; tentative D call: TRBD1 (6 bases). The CDR3 is made up of 13 amino acids. Trimming removed 0 bases at V and 8 bases at J, with 10 bases between. CDR3 sequence (DNA): TGTGCCAGCAGTTTAGCCAGGGGAAAAGGCTACACCTTC. Its protein product is CASSLARGKGYTF.

The chain links TRBV6-5 to TRBJ2-1, with TRBD2 matching over 14 bases. Trimming cost V 4 bases and J 13 bases; bases outside gene matches: 6. The CDR3 is made up of 14 amino acids. Looked up from germline, CDR1 is MNHEY and CDR2 is SVGAGI. CDR3 coding DNA: TGTGCCAGCAGTTCGGGACTAGCGGGAGAGATCCAGTTCTTC. Residues: CASSSGLAGEIQFF.

This clonotype was counted many times. The J gene is TRBJ2-3, the V gene TRBV5-5; D ambiguous. Trimming pared 4 bases from V and 2 bases from J, leaving 8 bases between. CDR3 size: 13 residues. Germline V gene sequence: CDR1 SGHKS, CDR2 YYEKEE (reference sequence). In DNA form, the CDR3 reads TGTGCCAGCAGCAACATAGACACAGATACGCAGTATTTT. It yields the protein CASSNIDTDTQYF. The full variable domain, with the rest looked up from reference TRBV5-5 and TRBJ2-3, is DAGVTQSPTHLIKTRGQQVTLRCSPISGHKSVSWYQQVLGQGPQFIFQYYEKEERGRGNFPDRFSARQFPNYSSELNVNALLLGDSALYLCASSNIDTDTQYFGPGTRLTVL.

This chain uses TRBV20-1 with TRBJ2-1, with D tentatively TRBD2 (5 bases). Germline CDR1 DFQATT, CDR2 SNEGSKA (reference sequence). The V end lost 0 bases, the J end lost 2 bases, and 8 bases lay between the germline ends. The CDR3 has 14 residues. Here the CDR3 reads CSAREGGPYNEQFF. In DNA, the CDR3 is TGCAGTGCTAGAGAAGGAGGCCCCTACAATGAGCAGTTCTTC.

This clonotype has just a few counts. This chain uses TRBV27 with TRBJ2-7; D possibly corresponds to TRBD2 (7 bases). The CDR3 has 19 residues. V was clipped by 5 bases and J by 0 bases, with 26 bases between them. Looked up from germline, CDR1 is MNHEY and CDR2 is SMNVEV (reference sequence). The CDR3 DNA follows: TGTGCCAGCAGTCCAAACCCCGCGGGGGCCCCCTTTAGCTCCTACGAGCAGTACTTC. This codes for CASSPNPAGAPFSSYEQYF.

This clonotype was counted at least ten times. The J gene is TRBJ1-4, the V gene TRBV4-3, with 8 bases identical to TRBD1. CDR1 is LGHNA, CDR2 YSLEER, per germline. This CDR3 region has 17 residues. V was clipped by 4 bases and J by 2 bases; unmatched bases: 9. CDR3 sequence (DNA): TGCGCCAGCAGCCTGAACAGGGGGATGGGGACTAATGAAAAACTGTTTTTT. This codes for CASSLNRGMGTNEKLFF.

This clonotype was found once. The chain recombines TRBV25-1 with TRBJ2-7; either TRBD1 or TRBD2 may supply D (7 bases each). Germline V lookup: CDR1 MGHDK, CDR2 SYGVNS. This CDR3 contains 19 residues. V lost 3 bases and J lost 4, with 28 bases in between. The CDR3 DNA follows: TGTGCCAGCAGTGAGTTGAGGGGGGGATTCGCGGGACAGCCATACGAGCAGTACTTC. Amino acids: CASSELRGGFAGQPYEQYF.